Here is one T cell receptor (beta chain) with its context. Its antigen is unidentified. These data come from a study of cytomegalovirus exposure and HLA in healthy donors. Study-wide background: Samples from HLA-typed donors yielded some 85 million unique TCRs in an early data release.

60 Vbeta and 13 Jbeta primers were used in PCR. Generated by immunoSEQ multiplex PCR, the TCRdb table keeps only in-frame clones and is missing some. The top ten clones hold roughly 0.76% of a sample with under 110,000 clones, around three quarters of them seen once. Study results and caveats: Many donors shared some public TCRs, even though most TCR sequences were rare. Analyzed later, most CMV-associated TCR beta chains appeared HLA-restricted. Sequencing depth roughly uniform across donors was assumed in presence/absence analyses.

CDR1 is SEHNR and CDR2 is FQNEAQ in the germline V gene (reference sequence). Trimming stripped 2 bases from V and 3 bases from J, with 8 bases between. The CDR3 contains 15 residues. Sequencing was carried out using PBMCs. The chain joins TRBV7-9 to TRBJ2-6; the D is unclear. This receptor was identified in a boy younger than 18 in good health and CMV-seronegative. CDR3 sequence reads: CASSLPPLGANVLTF. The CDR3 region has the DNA TGTGCCAGCAGCTTACCCCCACTTGGGGCCAACGTCCTGACTTTC. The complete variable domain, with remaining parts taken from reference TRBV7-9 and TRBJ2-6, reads DTGVSQNPRHKITKRGQNVTFRCDPISEHNRLYWYRQTLGQGPEFLTYFQNEAQLEKSRLLSDRFSAERPKGSFSTLEIQRTEQGDSAMYLCASSLPPLGANVLTFGAGSRLTVL.